This section outlines one TCR beta chain sequence together with its context. Its specificity is unknown. The sample originates from a study of cytomegalovirus exposure and HLA in healthy donors. Overall study: The 550 to 700 first-cohort repertoires and the 95 to 150 validation repertoires shared the same platform, a later analysis reported. Study conclusions and caveats: Specificity for CMV antigens was confirmed in vitro for a few of the CMV-associated chains.

CDR3 size: 11 residues. Germline values: CDR1 SGHTA, CDR2 FQGNSA. V gave up 4 bases and J gave up 10 bases, with 7 bases separating them. This table comes from immunoSEQ multiplex PCR, and its TCRdb copy is limited to in-frame clones, with some not included. Here the sample spans around 150,000 clones, around four fifths being singletons. The donors were members of the approximately 110-subject validation cohort (separate from the roughly 670-subject first cohort). The chain uses TRBV7-2 and TRBJ1-4; D not certain. Sequences were obtained from PBMCs. The receptor comes from a young man in good health and CMV-seropositive. CDR3 in DNA: TGTGCCAGCAGCTCGGCGGGAAAACTGTTTTTT. Translation: CASSSAGKLFF.